Presented here are 19 T cell receptor beta chains from one specimen sequenced in a study of CD8 T cells in ankylosing spondylitis. Each CDR3 protein is one row after TCRdb ran MiXCR on the 5' RACE reads. The table records a few hundred thousand distinct CDR3 sequences, around 25% of them present only once. Sequences were obtained from blood, either unsorted or a sorted T cell fraction (not recorded which). Every receptor here comes from a male donor with ankylosing spondylitis or in good health (not recorded which).

The chain employs TRBV12-3 or TRBV12-4 and TRBJ2-1; perhaps D is TRBD1 or TRBD2 (5 bases each). The germline V and J ends were trimmed by 3 bases and 7 bases, with 10 bases remaining between them. The CDR3 has 13 amino acids. The DNA of the CDR3 is TGTGCCAGCAGTTTCGGGGACCAGAATGAGCAGTTCTTC. The encoded protein is CASSFGDQNEQFF.

This clonotype was seen at least ten times. The chain combines TRBV2 with TRBJ2-3; D not certain. This CDR3 is 14 amino acids long. From germline, CDR1 is SNHLY and CDR2 FYNNEI. V dropped 7 bases and J dropped 2 bases, with 13 bases sitting between them. CDR3 in DNA: TGTGCCAGCATCCGGTGGGGTTCCACAGATACGCAGTATTTT. This gives the protein CASIRWGSTDTQYF. Supplemented by reference TRBV2 and TRBJ2-3, the full variable domain reads EPEVTQTPSHQVTQMGQEVILRCVPISNHLYFYWYRQILGQKVEFLVSFYNNEISEKSEIFDDQFSVERPDGSNFTLKIRSTKLEDSAMYFCASIRWGSTDTQYFGPGTRLTVL.

This clonotype has at least ten counts. The chain is built from TRBV28 and TRBJ2-3; 10 nucleotides match TRBD2. Per the germline V gene, CDR1 is MDHEN and CDR2 is SYDVKM. V lost 8 bases to trimming and J lost 5 bases; unmatched junction nucleotides: 10. The CDR3 spans 15 residues. Here the CDR3 reads CASLRSGGARDTQYF. Written as DNA, the CDR3 is TGTGCCAGCCTCAGGAGCGGGGGGGCCCGAGATACGCAGTATTTT.

The chain employs TRBV12-3 or TRBV12-4 and TRBJ2-2; D gene ambiguous. This CDR3 region has 13 residues. V lost 7 bases and J lost 7, with 13 bases in between. CDR3 nucleotides: TGTGCCAGCAAGGACGCAGCTGGCGGGGAGCTGTTTTTT. Its protein product is CASKDAAGGELFF.

This clonotype came up many times. The chain combines TRBV28 with TRBJ2-4, with D perhaps matching TRBD1 (6 bases). Germline CDR1 reads MDHEN; CDR2 reads SYDVKM. This CDR3 region has 16 residues. V lost 6 bases, J lost 1 base, and 16 bases lay in between. CDR3 nucleotides: TGTGCCAGCAGCCTTGGACAGTCCCTCGCCAAAAACATTCAGTACTTC. It translates to CASSLGQSLAKNIQYF.

The chain couples TRBV7-9 to TRBJ1-1, with D possibly TRBD1 on 6 matching bases. This CDR3 region has 17 residues. The germline V gene encodes CDR1 SEHNR and CDR2 FQNEAQ (reference sequence). V was clipped by 0 bases and J by 2 bases, with 16 bases between them. The CDR3 DNA sequence: TGTGCCAGCAGCTTAGCCCCAGCCCCGACAGGAAACACTGAAGCTTTCTTT. Protein sequence: CASSLAPAPTGNTEAFF. The variable domain in full, with the rest retrieved from reference TRBV7-9 and TRBJ1-1, is DTGVSQNPRHKITKRGQNVTFRCDPISEHNRLYWYRQTLGQGPEFLTYFQNEAQLEKSRLLSDRFSAERPKGSFSTLEIQRTEQGDSAMYLCASSLAPAPTGNTEAFFGQGTRLTVV.

V is TRBV2 and J is TRBJ2-3; 8 bases fit TRBD2. CDR1 SNHLY and CDR2 FYNNEI come from the germline V gene. This CDR3 contains 14 residues. V was clipped by 9 bases and J by 2 bases; unmatched bases: 7. As DNA, the CDR3 is TGTGCCAGTGAGAACGGGGGGGCCACAGATACGCAGTATTTT. Translated, it gives CASENGGATDTQYF.

V usage is TRBV20-1 and J usage is TRBJ1-2; D unresolved. Trimming pared 3 bases from V and 8 bases from J, leaving 13 bases between. Germline V gene lookup returns CDR1 DFQATT and CDR2 SNEGSKA (reference sequence). The CDR3 contains 12 residues. The CDR3 region is CSASHKFKGYTF. CDR3 bases: TGCAGTGCTAGCCATAAATTCAAGGGCTACACCTTC.

This clonotype was seen many times. J is TRBJ2-7 and V is TRBV25-1; TRBD2 is a possible D gene (7 bases). V was cut by 5 bases and J by 3 bases, with 23 bases left in between. The CDR3 runs 17 residues. Germline V gene lookup returns CDR1 MGHDK and CDR2 SYGVNS. CDR3 nucleotides: TGTGCCAGCAGTCCCAACCGGGGGGCAGCTCACCTCTACGAGCAGTACTTC. Amino acids: CASSPNRGAAHLYEQYF.

This clonotype was observed a few times. The chain has TRBV12-3 or TRBV12-4 and TRBJ2-3; 10 nucleotides agree with TRBD2. After removal of 1 base from V and 5 bases from J, the junction contained 0 bases not matched to a gene. The CDR3 length is 14 residues. The CDR3 sequence: CASSLGTSGDTQYF. CDR3 in DNA: TGTGCCAGCAGTTTAGGGACTAGCGGAGATACGCAGTATTTT.

The chain is built from TRBV12-3 or TRBV12-4 and TRBJ1-2; D uncertain. V gave up 3 bases and J gave up 8 bases, with 7 bases separating them. This CDR3 is 11 amino acids long. CDR3 in amino acids: CASSFQYGYTF. The CDR3 bases are TGTGCCAGCAGTTTTCAGTACGGCTACACCTTC.

The chain uses TRBV20-1 and TRBJ2-7; 9 nucleotides align to TRBD1. This CDR3 region has 16 residues. Germline CDR1 and CDR2: DFQATT and SNEGSKA (reference sequence). CDR3 in DNA: TGCTGCGCCCCGGGACAGGGTGCGGGCATGGCGGTCGAGCAGTACTTC. Its translation: CCAPGQGAGMAVEQYF.

V gene TRBV6-1 combines with J gene TRBJ1-1; 8 bases line up with TRBD1. CDR3 size: 15 residues. The V gene's germline CDR1 is MNHNS and CDR2 SASEGT. V lost 6 bases and J lost 5; bases outside the gene matches: 11. This chain's CDR3 is CASRLNRGARTEAFF. DNA for the CDR3: TGTGCCAGCAGACTAAACAGGGGGGCTCGGACTGAAGCTTTCTTT.

This clonotype was detected many times. V is TRBV4-2 and J is TRBJ2-2; 10 bases are shared with TRBD2. The CDR3 sequence is 16 residues long. The trim removed 4 bases at V and 8 bases at J, leaving 10 bases unmatched. Germline V gene sequence: CDR1 LGHNA, CDR2 YNFKEQ. DNA for the CDR3: TGTGCCAGCAGCCGTCCTAGCGGGGGAATGAGGGGGGAGCTGTTTTTT. Amino acid sequence: CASSRPSGGMRGELFF.

This clonotype was counted at least ten times. This chain links TRBV5-1 with TRBJ2-7; no firm D call. Looked up from germline, CDR1 is SGHRS and CDR2 is YFSETQ. Trimming shortened V by 4 bases and J by 1 base, and 9 bases separated the two germline ends. CDR3 size: 13 residues. The CDR3 bases are TGCGCCAGCAGCCCGGGTCTATCCTACGAGCAGTACTTC. Amino acids: CASSPGLSYEQYF.

Notes on this clonotype: This sequence may be a read error, since a much larger clone differs from it by one base. The CDR3 end shows no conserved phenylalanine or tryptophan, and so a read error is likely. The rearrangement joins TRBV5-1 to TRBJ2-2; 7 bases line up with TRBD1. Germline assignment: CDR1 SGHRS and CDR2 YFSETQ. The CDR3 extends over 14 amino acids. V was pared by 6 bases and J by 6 bases, with 8 bases of the junction left unmatched. CDR3 nucleotides: TGCGCCAGCAAACAGGGGCCCCCTTCCGGGGAGCTGTTTCTT. It codes for CASKQGPPSGELFL.

This clonotype was seen a handful of times. V gene TRBV20-1 combines with J gene TRBJ1-1; D is unresolved. This CDR3 contains 12 residues. Per germline, CDR1 DFQATT and CDR2 SNEGSKA (reference sequence). V was trimmed by 3 bases and J by 1 base, leaving 6 bases between them. The CDR3 protein is CSASRPNTEAFF. The CDR3 nucleotides read TGCAGTGCTAGCCGCCCGAACACTGAAGCTTTCTTT.

A few counts support this clonotype. The chain recombines TRBV15 with TRBJ2-7, with D uncertain. This CDR3 contains 15 residues. Looked up from germline, CDR1 is LNHNV and CDR2 is YYDKDF (reference sequence). The ends were cut back, 3 bases at V and 0 bases at J, with 12 bases in the middle. The CDR3 DNA follows: TGTGCCACCAGCAGTGGCGAACAGAGCTCCTACGAGCAGTACTTC. Encoded protein: CATSSGEQSSYEQYF.

Many counts were recorded for this clonotype. This sequence joins TRBV5-1 and TRBJ2-3, with 7 bases aligning to TRBD2. The CDR3 is 13 amino acids. Per germline, CDR1 SGHRS and CDR2 YFSETQ. J was trimmed by 8 bases and V by 0 bases; bases with no gene match: 3. CDR3 DNA: TGCGCCAGCAGCTTGGGGGAGGGTACTACGCAGTATTTT. This translates into CASSLGEGTTQYF.